This passage covers 22 T cell receptor beta chains from one sample sequenced in a study of spatial heterogeneity in lung cancer. Stated time point: blood at routine non-recurrence follow-up after resection. A single record per CDR3 protein comes from TCRdb applying MiXCR to the 5' RACE reads. The profile shows 95,000 to 120,000 distinct CDR3 sequences, less than 14% of them singletons. Specimen: PBMCs, collected at follow-up. These receptor sequences come from a female donor with early-stage non-small cell lung cancer.

This clonotype was detected many times. The chain combines TRBV12-3 or TRBV12-4 with TRBJ2-1; 10 bases align to TRBD2. This CDR3 is built from 13 residues. V shed 0 bases and J 15 bases; nucleotides not matched to a gene: 5. In nucleotides, the CDR3 is TGTGCCAGCAGTTTAGCCCGGACTAGCGGTCGGTTCTTC. It specifies CASSLARTSGRFF.

The genes are TRBV7-9 and TRBJ2-7; possible D gene TRBD2, 7 bases. The CDR3 loop spans 14 amino acids. The germline V and J ends were trimmed by 2 bases and 1 base, with 9 bases remaining between them. The germline CDR1 and CDR2 sequences are SEHNR and FQNEAQ (reference sequence). The CDR3 loop is CASSLRGGSYEQYF. The DNA of the CDR3 is TGTGCCAGCAGCTTAAGGGGGGGATCCTACGAGCAGTACTTC.

The J gene is TRBJ1-1, the V gene TRBV18, with D uncertain. CDR3 length equals 15 residues. V lost 2 bases, J lost 7 bases, and 17 bases lay in between. CDR1 is KGHSH, CDR2 LQKENI, per germline. CDR3 in DNA: TGTGCCAGCTCACCAGAGGTAATGGGTCTCGGTGAAGCTTTCTTT. Translated: CASSPEVMGLGEAFF.

This clonotype was seen a handful of times. The rearrangement uses TRBV2 and TRBJ2-2; 9 bases match TRBD1. V lost 4 bases, J lost 8 bases, and 5 bases stayed unmatched. CDR3 length equals 14 residues. CDR1 and CDR2 (germline): SNHLY, FYNNEI. CDR3 loop: CASSGTGVKGELFF. For the CDR3, the DNA is TGTGCCAGCAGTGGGACAGGGGTTAAGGGGGAGCTGTTTTTT.

There are many counts of this clonotype. The V gene is TRBV4-1, the J gene TRBJ2-3, with 9 bases lining up with TRBD2. Germline assignment: CDR1 MGHRA and CDR2 YSYEKL. This CDR3 comprises 17 residues. The ends lost 4 bases at V and 0 bases at J; junction bases unmatched: 8. CDR3 DNA: TGCGCCAGCAGCCTCCTCGGGACTAGCCTTAGCACAGATACGCAGTATTTT. Residues: CASSLLGTSLSTDTQYF.

The V and J genes are TRBV4-1 and TRBJ2-1; TRBD2 matches at 10 bases. After removal of 4 bases from V and 6 bases from J, the junction contained 15 bases not matched to a gene. The germline V gene encodes CDR1 MGHRA and CDR2 YSYEKL. The CDR3 has 18 amino acids. In DNA, the CDR3 is TGCGCCAGCAGCCGGGGGTTATTCCAGAGCGGGAGGGCCAATGAGCAGTTCTTC. Translating gives CASSRGLFQSGRANEQFF.

This clonotype appeared many times. The chain employs TRBV12-3 or TRBV12-4 and TRBJ1-5; perhaps TRBD1 as D (5 bases). Deletions cut 5 bases from V and 11 bases from J, with 16 bases between. The CDR3 has 13 residues. This chain's CDR3 is CASSRIQGSTQHF. CDR3 DNA sequence: TGTGCCAGCAGTCGAATTCAGGGAAGTACCCAGCATTTT.

Here the CDR3 DNA reads TGTGCCAGCAGCCCCAACCTACAAGGGTGGACTGAAGCTTTCTTT. Translation: CASSPNLQGWTEAFF. This chain joins TRBV7-6 and TRBJ1-1, with D unclear. CDR3 length equals 15 residues. Germline assignment: CDR1 SGHVS and CDR2 FNYEAQ. Trimming removed 5 bases at V and 5 bases at J, with 18 bases between.

This clonotype was detected a few times. The chain joins TRBV3-1 to TRBJ1-1; D is perhaps TRBD1 (6 bases). In germline, CDR1 is LGHDT, CDR2 YNNKEL (reference sequence). The CDR3 totals 15 residues. Trimming left V 7 bases short and J 2 bases short, with 17 bases between. CDR3 nucleotides: TGTGCCAGCAAGGGGGGGCCAGGGGCAAACACTGAAGCTTTCTTT. It translates to CASKGGPGANTEAFF.

This clonotype was picked up one time. The genes are TRBV9 and TRBJ1-1, with D possibly matching TRBD1 (6 bases). The CDR3 is 14 amino acids. V was pared by 3 bases and J by 9 bases, with 18 bases between. Germline loops: CDR1 SGDLS, CDR2 YYNGEE. The CDR3 nucleotides are TGTGCCAGCAGCGCTTCAGATAGGGGGACTCAAGCTTTCTTT. The encoded protein is CASSASDRGTQAFF.

The V gene is TRBV12-3 or TRBV12-4, the J gene TRBJ2-2, with TRBD2 matching over 7 bases. This CDR3 region has 15 residues. J lost 7 bases, V lost 1 base, and 6 bases had no gene match. The CDR3 reads CASSLGGSIVGELFF. The CDR3 DNA is TGTGCCAGCAGTTTAGGCGGGAGTATCGTCGGGGAGCTGTTTTTT.

The chain employs TRBV12-3 or TRBV12-4 and TRBJ2-4; 11 bases map to TRBD2. The CDR3 length is 14 residues. V was clipped by 8 bases and J by 8 bases; unmatched bases: 8. CDR3 sequence (DNA): TGTGCCAGCGGAATAGCGGGAGGGCCACACATTCAGTACTTC. Translation gives CASGIAGGPHIQYF.

This clonotype was counted between two and nine times. The rearrangement uses TRBV7-8 and TRBJ1-5, with D maybe TRBD1 (5 bases). Trimming removed 1 base from V and 1 base from J, with 8 bases in between. Germline CDR1 SGHVS, CDR2 FQNEAQ. This CDR3 has 15 amino acids. The CDR3 DNA is TGTGCCAGCAGCTTAGGAGGGGTAAGCAATCAGCCCCAGCATTTT. It specifies CASSLGGVSNQPQHF.

This clonotype was observed many times. V is TRBV3-1 and J is TRBJ1-1; D unresolved. V lost 2 bases, J lost 6 bases, and 19 bases lay in between. Germline lookup yields CDR1 LGHDT and CDR2 YNNKEL (reference sequence). CDR3 length: 16 amino acids. The CDR3 spells CASSQRDTRSSAEAFF. CDR3 in DNA: TGTGCCAGCAGCCAACGGGATACAAGGAGTTCTGCTGAAGCTTTCTTT.

This clonotype has ten or more counts. The chain couples TRBV5-1 to TRBJ1-4, with D maybe TRBD1 (5 bases). From germline, CDR1 is SGHRS and CDR2 YFSETQ. V lost 4 bases, J lost 0 bases, and 7 bases lay in between. The CDR3 runs to 14 residues. CDR3 protein: CASSATATNEKLFF. The CDR3 DNA sequence: TGCGCCAGCAGCGCGACAGCAACTAATGAAAAACTGTTTTTT.

This clonotype was counted a few times. This chain connects TRBV20-1 to TRBJ1-5, with D maybe TRBD1 (5 bases). The length of the CDR3 is 12 residues. Germline values: CDR1 DFQATT, CDR2 SNEGSKA (reference sequence). The CDR3 bases are TGCGGGGGGAGTAGGGGCAATCAGCCCCAGCATTTT. Residues: CGGSRGNQPQHF.

This clonotype was seen more than once but under ten times. The chain joins TRBV21-1 to TRBJ2-5; the table assigns TRBD2, which was not confirmed against the DNA. TRBV21-1 is classified as a pseudogene. The CDR3 contains 18 residues. CDR3: CASSARGLAGGPLETQYF. The CDR3 bases are TGTGCCAGCAGCGCTAGAGGGCTAGCGGGAGGGCCTTTGGAGACCCAGTACTTC.

This chain joins TRBV7-3 and TRBJ2-1, with TRBD2 matching 12 bases. Looked up from germline, CDR1 is SGHTA and CDR2 is FQGTGA. The CDR3 runs 19 residues. With V trimmed by 5 bases and J by 0 bases, 11 bases remained unmatched. The CDR3: CASSPNGLAGGSSYNEQFF. The CDR3 coding sequence is TGTGCCAGCAGCCCTAACGGGCTAGCGGGAGGGAGCTCCTACAATGAGCAGTTCTTC.

The V call is TRBV5-1, the J call TRBJ2-3; the D gene is possibly TRBD2 (6 bases). The CDR3 runs to 14 residues. Trimming left V 5 bases short and J 2 bases short, with 12 bases between. Germline V gene sequence: CDR1 SGHRS, CDR2 YFSETQ. CDR3 coding DNA: TGCGCCAGCAGTGAGCTAGCGAACACAGATACGCAGTATTTT. Protein sequence: CASSELANTDTQYF.

This clonotype was found many times. This sequence joins TRBV5-1 and TRBJ2-1, with no clear D. CDR3 length: 16 amino acids. CDR1 and CDR2 (germline): SGHRS, YFSETQ. The germline V and J ends were trimmed by 4 bases and 0 bases, with 14 bases remaining between them. DNA of the CDR3: TGCGCCAGCAGCCCATCTGCAGTCATCTCCTACAATGAGCAGTTCTTC. It translates to CASSPSAVISYNEQFF.

This rearrangement joins TRBV7-9 to TRBJ2-1; TRBD2 matches 9 bases. The V segment lost 6 bases and the J segment 0 bases; nucleotides outside the gene matches: 6. This CDR3 is 16 amino acids long. CDR1 is SEHNR, CDR2 FQNEAQ, per germline (reference sequence). CDR3 amino acids: CASSLAGYGSYNEQFF. Written as DNA, the CDR3 is TGTGCCAGCAGTCTAGCGGGGTACGGCTCCTACAATGAGCAGTTCTTC.

In its sample, this clonotype was seen a few times. The chain combines TRBV4-1 with TRBJ1-1, with unresolved D. The V end was cut by 0 bases, the J end by 0 bases, with 14 bases between. The CDR3 length is 17 residues. Germline V gene lookup returns CDR1 MGHRA and CDR2 YSYEKL. CDR3 amino acids: CASSQDNVIGVNTEAFF. The CDR3, as DNA: TGCGCCAGCAGCCAAGATAACGTTATCGGGGTGAACACTGAAGCTTTCTTT.